This passage covers 10 T cell receptor beta chains from one sample sequenced in a study of blood T cell repertoires in COVID-19. Some clones are missing from TCRdb's copy, which holds only in-frame ones; the method was immunoSEQ multiplex PCR. The repertoire holds approximately 250,000 clones, approximately 90% seen once, with roughly 4% in the top ten. The sequenced material came from PBMCs or T cells enriched from blood (not recorded which). Source of these receptors: a woman in her twenties or thirties who had recovered from COVID-19.

The rearrangement links TRBV7-2 to TRBJ2-1; 11 nucleotides match TRBD2. The CDR3 consists of 15 residues. The ends lost 3 bases at V and 10 bases at J; junction bases unmatched: 8. From germline, CDR1 is SGHTA and CDR2 FQGNSA. The CDR3 protein is CASSLLTSGIGEQFF. The CDR3 region has the DNA TGTGCCAGCAGCTTGTTGACTAGCGGGATCGGCGAGCAGTTCTTC.

The chain has TRBV6-5 and TRBJ2-3; 7 nucleotides line up with TRBD2. The junction had 8 bases not matched to a gene; V was cut back by 8 bases and J by 0 bases. This CDR3 has 15 amino acids. Germline CDR1 and CDR2: MNHEY and SVGAGI. Here the CDR3 DNA reads TGTGCCAGCTTTCTAGCGGCGTCTAGCACAGATACGCAGTATTTT. The encoded protein is CASFLAASSTDTQYF.

J is TRBJ2-4 and V is TRBV27; weak D call: TRBD1 (7 bases). The CDR3 extends over 14 amino acids. Per germline, CDR1 MNHEY and CDR2 SMNVEV (reference sequence). V gave up 0 bases and J gave up 8 bases, with 11 bases separating them. The CDR3 DNA reads TGTGCCAGCAGTTTATCCCGCAGGGGGGACATTCAGTACTTC. The encoded protein is CASSLSRRGDIQYF.

The V gene is TRBV27, the J gene TRBJ1-6, with D unclear. The germline CDR1 and CDR2 sequences are MNHEY and SMNVEV (reference sequence). This CDR3 has 13 amino acids. V lost 3 bases, J lost 10 bases, and 10 bases lay in between. CDR3 nucleotide sequence: TGTGCCAGCAGTTTGAAGGGAGGCTCACCCCTCCACTTT. This translates into CASSLKGGSPLHF.

This chain connects TRBV28 to TRBJ2-7; TRBD2 aligns across 9 bases. CDR3 size: 17 residues. Per germline, CDR1 MDHEN and CDR2 SYDVKM. V shed 2 bases, J shed 6 bases, and the junction held 14 bases outside the gene matches. The CDR3 nucleotides are TGTGCCAGCAGTTTACCCCTGGGAGCTAGCGGGACTTCCGAGCAGTACTTC. Translating gives CASSLPLGASGTSEQYF.

The CDR3 DNA follows: TGCGCCAGCAGGGTCAGGCCAAGCTCTGGAAACACCATATATTTT. This encodes CASRVRPSSGNTIYF. The chain links TRBV5-1 to TRBJ1-3, with unresolved D. V lost 5 bases and J 0 bases, leaving 12 bases between the germline ends. Germline assignment: CDR1 SGHRS and CDR2 YFSETQ. The CDR3 consists of 15 residues.

The V call is TRBV4-3, the J call TRBJ2-7; the D gene is possibly TRBD1 (7 bases). V lost 1 base and J lost 6, with 16 bases in between. The germline V gene encodes CDR1 LGHNA and CDR2 YSLEER. The CDR3 is 15 amino acids. CDR3 DNA sequence: TGCGCCAGCAGCCAAGCAGCGAGACAGGGAGGCGAGCAGTACTTC. It is translated as CASSQAARQGGEQYF.

Concerning this clone itself: This sample also contains other DNA sequences that code for the same CDR3. The chain recombines TRBV28 with TRBJ1-2; 7 bases align to TRBD1. Germline assignment: CDR1 MDHEN and CDR2 SYDVKM. After removal of 5 bases from V and 2 bases from J, the junction contained 2 bases not matched to a gene. CDR3 length equals 13 residues. The CDR3 sequence: CASSLGQNYGYTF. The DNA for the CDR3 is TGTGCCAGCAGTCTGGGACAGAACTATGGCTACACCTTC.

V gene TRBV2 combines with J gene TRBJ1-1; the D gene is possibly TRBD1 (6 bases). Germline CDR1 reads SNHLY; CDR2 reads FYNNEI. V dropped 6 bases and J dropped 4 bases, with 15 bases sitting between them. The CDR3 has 14 amino acids. CDR3 sequence reads: CASRGRGGLTEAFF. In nucleotides, the CDR3 is TGTGCCAGCAGGGGCCGGGGGGGGCTCACTGAAGCTTTCTTT. Full variable domain (missing parts from reference TRBV2 and TRBJ1-1): EPEVTQTPSHQVTQMGQEVILRCVPISNHLYFYWYRQILGQKVEFLVSFYNNEISEKSEIFDDQFSVERPDGSNFTLKIRSTKLEDSAMYFCASRGRGGLTEAFFGQGTRLTVV.

This rearrangement joins TRBV9 to TRBJ1-2, with a tentative D call TRBD1 (5 bases). Trimming shortened V by 3 bases and J by 7 bases, and 22 bases separated the two germline ends. Germline CDR1 is SGDLS and CDR2 is YYNGEE. The CDR3 loop spans 16 amino acids. The CDR3 DNA reads TGTGCCAGCAGCGCCCCTGGGCGGGGGGAAACAGGTGGCTACACCTTC. It translates to CASSAPGRGETGGYTF.